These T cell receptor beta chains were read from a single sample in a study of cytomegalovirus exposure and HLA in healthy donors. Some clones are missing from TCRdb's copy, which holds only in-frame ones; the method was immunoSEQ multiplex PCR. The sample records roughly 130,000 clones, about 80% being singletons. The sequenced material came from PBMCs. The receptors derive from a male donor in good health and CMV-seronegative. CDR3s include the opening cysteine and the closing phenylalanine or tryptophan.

CDR3 protein: CANSPPGSGRAYEQYF
V gene: TRBV18

CDR3 protein: CASSRVGQGESYEQYF
V gene: TRBV4-2

CDR3 protein: CASSLVVAGYNEQFF
V gene: TRBV7-9

CDR3 protein: CASSLTGSNEKLFF
V gene: TRBV5-1

CDR3 protein: CSSSPGLAGGSFSYEQYF
V gene: TRBV7-9

CDR3 protein: CAISPTGGTDTQYF
V gene: TRBV10-3

CDR3 protein: CASSGTGYNEQFF
V gene: TRBV6-1

CDR3 protein: CASSQDWRLPNTGELFF
V gene: TRBV4-2

CDR3 protein: CASSPRPGTSVSEQYF
V gene: TRBV18

CDR3 protein: CASSPWKAGSSTEAFF
V gene: TRBV14